This T cell receptor beta chain originates from a study of blood T cell repertoires in COVID-19. Study context: COVID-19 samples from acute and convalescent phases originated in the United States, Italy and Spain. PBMCs, B-cell-depleted T cells, or T cells provided the cDNA or gDNA that made up the material.

Germline assignment: CDR1 GTSNPN and CDR2 SVGIG (reference sequence). The CDR3 contains 15 residues. V lost 0 bases, J lost 1 base, and 11 bases lay in between. Per the study methods: Amplification from reference gene primers served as the basis for estimated nucleated cell counts. Method: immunoSEQ multiplex PCR; TCRdb's copy keeps in-frame clones and lacks some. The V and J calls and the clone size are those of that table, but D and trimming were determined from the DNA. This table holds around 280,000 clones, about nine tenths found once. The chain has TRBV30 and TRBJ2-3; D is uncertain. The receptor comes from a woman aged 45 to 65 who had recovered from COVID-19. The sequenced material came from peripheral blood. The CDR3 DNA is TGTGCCTGGAGTGTACCATTGGGCCGCACAGATACGCAGTATTTT. It yields the protein CAWSVPLGRTDTQYF.